The present entry profiles one T cell receptor beta chain with its context. This sample stems from a study of OX40 agonist ivuxolimab in advanced cancers. The protocol was immunoSEQ multiplex PCR, while the TCRdb copy is restricted to in-frame clones and leaves out a portion. Of roughly 73,000 clones listed, approximately 88% are singletons. Germline V gene sequence: CDR1 SGHRS, CDR2 YFSETQ. CDR3 length: 15 residues. V was shortened by 0 bases and J by 8 bases, with 14 bases between the two germline ends. The sequence derives from an adult with an advanced solid tumor such as melanoma, head and neck, liver or kidney cancer. This material consisted of CD4+ or CD8+ T cells sorted from blood, taken in a trial of the OX40 agonist ivuxolimab. The chain combines TRBV5-1 with TRBJ1-4; D gene unclear. The CDR3 DNA sequence: TGCGCCAGCAGCTTGGAAGGCCTCGACCGCGAAAAACTGTTTTTT. Translating it yields CASSLEGLDREKLFF.